The 31 T cell receptor beta chains below all came from one sample that was sequenced in a study of beta chain features in type 1 diabetes. Study results and caveats: Researchers report that Type 1 diabetes patients had moderately but significantly shorter TCRB CDR3s across all four CD4+ subsets.

Expressed TCRB transcripts got sequenced, as all isolated RNA was reverse transcribed. Sequenced by immunoSEQ multiplex PCR; TCRdb stores in-frame clones only, minus some. The sample lists 250,000 to 350,000 clones, 14% occurring once. For these TCRs, the target antigens are not known. Specimen: naive CD4+ T cells from blood. All receptors come from a man between 25 and 39 years old with type 1 diabetes.

The V gene is TRBV4-3, the J gene TRBJ2-3, with TRBD1 as a possible D gene (6 bases). CDR1 LGHNA and CDR2 YSLEER come from the germline V gene. This CDR3 contains 16 residues. Trimming shortened V by 0 bases and J by 1 base, and 11 bases separated the two germline ends. CDR3 nucleotide sequence: TGCGCCAGCAGCCAAGATGGCAGGGGTGGCACAGATACGCAGTATTTT. This translates into CASSQDGRGGTDTQYF.

The rearrangement uses TRBV9 and TRBJ2-6, with D tentatively TRBD1 (6 bases). This CDR3 is 15 amino acids long. The V and J ends lost 1 base and 1 base respectively, with 6 bases between them. Germline V gene lookup returns CDR1 SGDLS and CDR2 YYNGEE. CDR3 sequence reads: CASSVQGSGANVLTF. For the CDR3, the DNA is TGTGCCAGCAGCGTACAGGGGTCTGGGGCCAACGTCCTGACTTTC.

This clone was detected only a few times. The rearrangement joins TRBV19 to TRBJ2-3; D unclear. The CDR3 totals 13 residues. V lost 7 bases and J lost 4, with 12 bases in between. From germline, CDR1 is LNHDA and CDR2 SQIVND (reference sequence). CDR3 DNA sequence: TGTGCCAGTACCGACCGAGGCCCAGATACGCAGTATTTT. Translating gives CASTDRGPDTQYF.

This clone has a handful of counts. The CDR3 sequence: CASSFDRLDGYTF. In DNA, the CDR3 is TGCGCCAGCAGCTTTGACAGGTTAGACGGCTACACCTTC. The chain combines TRBV5-1 with TRBJ1-2; possibly TRBD1 for D (6 bases). V lost 2 bases to trimming and J lost 8 bases, with 13 bases between them. Per the germline V gene, CDR1 is SGHRS and CDR2 is YFSETQ. CDR3 length equals 13 residues.

Only a few counts were recorded for this clone. The chain combines TRBV7-3 with TRBJ2-5, with 8 bases matching TRBD1. Per germline, CDR1 SGHTA and CDR2 FQGTGA. J was trimmed by 1 base and V by 4 bases; bases with no gene match: 5. This CDR3 has 15 residues. The CDR3 spells CASSSGQGRQETQYF. The CDR3 nucleotides read TGTGCCAGCAGCTCTGGACAGGGCCGCCAAGAGACCCAGTACTTC.

This clone showed up just a few times. This chain uses TRBV29-1 with TRBJ1-1; no firm D call. V was pared by 5 bases and J by 3 bases, with 10 bases between. This CDR3 spans 12 amino acids. From germline, CDR1 is SQVTM and CDR2 ANQGSEA. CDR3 DNA: TGCAGCGTTTCGAGAGTCGACACTGAAGCTTTCTTT. Translating gives CSVSRVDTEAFF.

This clone was counted a few times. The gene calls are TRBV6-1 and TRBJ1-5; 7 bases agree with TRBD1. From germline, CDR1 is MNHNS and CDR2 SASEGT. V shed 4 bases and J 0 bases; nucleotides not matched to a gene: 6. The CDR3 runs to 16 residues. CDR3 DNA: TGTGCCAGCAGTGGCCGGGACAGCAATAGCAATCAGCCCCAGCATTTT. Protein: CASSGRDSNSNQPQHF.

This chain connects TRBV6-6 to TRBJ1-5; the match to TRBD1 covers 7 bases. The CDR3 consists of 14 residues. Germline-derived CDR1 and CDR2 are MNHNY and SVGAGI (reference sequence). V lost 2 bases to trimming and J lost 7 bases; unmatched junction nucleotides: 5. CDR3 nucleotides: TGTGCCAGCAGTTACACAGGGGTTGAACAGCCCCAGCATTTT. This translates into CASSYTGVEQPQHF.

In this sample, this clone turned up once. This chain joins TRBV4-2 and TRBJ2-3; 12 bases are shared with TRBD1. After removal of 6 bases from V and 2 bases from J, the junction contained 15 bases not matched to a gene. CDR1 is LGHNA, CDR2 YNFKEQ, per germline. The CDR3 consists of 19 residues. The CDR3 nucleotides read TGTGCCAGCAGAGACGGGACAGGGGGCACTCACCCCGACACAGATACGCAGTATTTT. It specifies CASRDGTGGTHPDTDTQYF.

The V and J genes are TRBV6-5 and TRBJ2-1; 9 bases are a match to TRBD1. The germline V gene has CDR1 MNHEY and CDR2 SVGAGI. J was trimmed by 3 bases and V by 5 bases; bases with no gene match: 5. The CDR3 has 15 residues. CDR3 sequence: CASSPTGGNYNEQFF. Here the CDR3 DNA reads TGTGCCAGCAGTCCTACAGGGGGCAACTACAATGAGCAGTTCTTC.

The V call is TRBV2, the J call TRBJ2-6; 9 bases fit TRBD1. The CDR3 consists of 16 residues. Germline V gene lookup returns CDR1 SNHLY and CDR2 FYNNEI. V gave up 6 bases and J gave up 4 bases; unmatched junction bases: 7. The CDR3 DNA sequence: TGTGCCAGCAGCGACAGGGGGACTTCGGGGGCCAACGTCCTGACTTTC. As protein: CASSDRGTSGANVLTF.

The genes are TRBV5-1 and TRBJ1-1, with a possible D match to TRBD1 (6 bases). The CDR3 loop spans 15 amino acids. Germline CDR1 and CDR2: SGHRS and YFSETQ. V was cut by 2 bases and J by 2 bases, with 13 bases left in between. The CDR3: CASSLRDGGNTEAFF. The CDR3 bases are TGCGCCAGCAGCTTAAGGGATGGGGGCAACACTGAAGCTTTCTTT.

This clone was seen a handful of times. The genes are TRBV9 and TRBJ1-4, with TRBD1 as a possible D gene (6 bases). Germline lookup yields CDR1 SGDLS and CDR2 YYNGEE. The CDR3 sequence is 14 residues long. Trimming stripped 3 bases from V and 6 bases from J, with 12 bases between. CDR3 DNA sequence: TGTGCCAGCAGCGCCGGGACACGACATGAAAAACTGTTTTTT. It yields the protein CASSAGTRHEKLFF. The whole variable domain, filled in from reference TRBV9 and TRBJ1-4, reads DSGVTQTPKHLITATGQRVTLRCSPRSGDLSVYWYQQSLDQGLQFLIQYYNGEERAKGNILERFSAQQFPDLHSELNLSSLELGDSALYFCASSAGTRHEKLFFGSGTQLSVL.

About this clone: Additional DNA sequences in this sample encode the identical CDR3. The genes are TRBV9 and TRBJ1-2; the match to TRBD1 covers 8 bases. The CDR3 consists of 15 residues. In germline, CDR1 is SGDLS, CDR2 YYNGEE. V was clipped by 2 bases and J by 7 bases; unmatched bases: 10. CDR3 loop: CASSVGGQGSLGYTF. The CDR3, as DNA: TGTGCCAGCAGCGTCGGTGGACAGGGTTCTCTTGGCTACACCTTC.

This chain uses TRBV4-2 with TRBJ1-5; no clear D. CDR1 LGHNA and CDR2 YNFKEQ come from the germline V gene. Trimming stripped 1 base from V and 5 bases from J, with 6 bases between. CDR3 length: 13 amino acids. DNA of the CDR3: TGTGCCAGCAGCCAAGGTGTAGATCAGCCCCAGCATTTT. Its translation: CASSQGVDQPQHF.

The rearrangement links TRBV2 to TRBJ2-5; D is undetermined. The V and J ends lost 4 bases and 5 bases respectively, with 11 bases between them. Germline lookup yields CDR1 SNHLY and CDR2 FYNNEI. The CDR3 has 13 residues. The CDR3 sequence: CASSGLKLETQYF. The CDR3 DNA follows: TGTGCCAGCAGTGGACTTAAGCTGGAGACCCAGTACTTC.

The CDR3 reads CASRTSQDTQYF. CDR3 DNA: TGCGCCAGCAGAACTTCCCAAGATACGCAGTATTTT. The chain carries TRBV5-1 and TRBJ2-3; D remains ambiguous. Germline CDR1 is SGHRS and CDR2 is YFSETQ. CDR3 length: 12 amino acids. The V end was cut by 5 bases, the J end by 5 bases, with 9 bases between.

This clone was found a few times. V gene TRBV12-2 combines with J gene TRBJ2-1; the D call in the table, TRBD1, was not verified against the DNA. TRBV12-2 is assigned pseudogene status. The CDR3 length is 13 residues. The CDR3 loop reads CASRLARPNEQFF. CDR3 sequence (DNA): TGTGCAAGTCGCTTGGCCCGCCCCAACGAGCAGTTCTTC.

In this sample, this clone turned up a few times. The chain combines TRBV27 with TRBJ1-1; D unresolved. This CDR3 comprises 14 residues. V dropped 5 bases and J dropped 1 base, with 11 bases sitting between them. Germline V CDR1 and CDR2: MNHEY, SMNVEV (reference sequence). CDR3 residues: CASSADRENTEAFF. CDR3 coding DNA: TGTGCCAGCAGTGCCGACCGGGAGAACACTGAAGCTTTCTTT.

This clone has a handful of counts. The J gene is TRBJ2-1, the V gene TRBV9; 7 bases are a match to TRBD2. There are 16 residues in the CDR3. Germline-derived CDR1 and CDR2 are SGDLS and YYNGEE. Unmatched junction bases numbered 8, after V lost 4 bases and J lost 1 base. The CDR3 loop is CASSFTGTTSYNEQFF. The CDR3 nucleotides read TGTGCCAGCAGCTTCACCGGGACTACTTCCTACAATGAGCAGTTCTTC.

The chain has TRBV10-2 and TRBJ2-3; 10 bases line up with TRBD2. This CDR3 comprises 14 residues. V gave up 2 bases and J gave up 5 bases; unmatched junction bases: 1. CDR1 and CDR2 from the germline V gene are WSHSY and SAAADI. DNA of the CDR3: TGCGCCAGCAGTGAGCTAGCGGGAGTAGATACGCAGTATTTT. It encodes CASSELAGVDTQYF.

The chain links TRBV19 to TRBJ2-3, with TRBD2 matching over 14 bases. V lost 6 bases to trimming and J lost 5 bases; unmatched junction nucleotides: 4. The CDR3 loop spans 15 amino acids. Per germline, CDR1 LNHDA and CDR2 SQIVND (reference sequence). CDR3 region: CASRRGLAGEDTQYF. CDR3 nucleotides: TGTGCCAGTAGGAGGGGACTAGCGGGAGAAGATACGCAGTATTTT.

This chain uses TRBV28 with TRBJ1-2; the match to TRBD1 covers 8 bases. Germline loops: CDR1 MDHEN, CDR2 SYDVKM. This CDR3 spans 16 amino acids. V gave up 5 bases and J gave up 5 bases; unmatched junction bases: 13. CDR3 protein: CASSHFTLDRGYGYTF. In nucleotides, the CDR3 is TGTGCCAGCAGTCACTTTACCCTTGACAGGGGATATGGCTACACCTTC.

The V gene is TRBV29-1, the J gene TRBJ2-7, with a tentative D call TRBD1 (6 bases). CDR1 is SQVTM, CDR2 ANQGSEA, per germline. The CDR3 consists of 13 residues. Trimming cost V 3 bases and J 2 bases, with 11 bases left between them. The CDR3 nucleotides are TGCAGCGTTGAGACAGGAACCGCCTACGAGCAGTACTTC. This gives the protein CSVETGTAYEQYF.

This clone has just a few counts. The chain has TRBV15 and TRBJ2-7; no firm D call. The V and J ends lost 1 base and 2 bases respectively, with 9 bases between them. Germline CDR1 LNHNV, CDR2 YYDKDF (reference sequence). This CDR3 spans 14 amino acids. CDR3 loop: CATSRGSGTYEQYF. The CDR3 DNA reads as TGTGCCACCAGCAGAGGCTCAGGAACCTACGAGCAGTACTTC.

There are a few counts of this clone. Other DNA sequences from this sample encode an identical CDR3 as well. This chain links TRBV15 with TRBJ2-7, with D tentatively TRBD2 (5 bases). The CDR3 loop spans 14 amino acids. The germline V and J ends were trimmed by 1 base and 0 bases, with 7 bases remaining between them. Germline assignment: CDR1 LNHNV and CDR2 YYDKDF (reference sequence). CDR3 nucleotides: TGTGCCACCAGCAGAGGTGGGAGCTCCTACGAGCAGTACTTC. This translates into CATSRGGSSYEQYF.

The sample holds a few counts of this clone. J is TRBJ1-4 and V is TRBV7-9; D is unclear. The CDR3 is made up of 15 amino acids. Deletions cut 3 bases from V and 4 bases from J, with 12 bases between. Germline CDR1 and CDR2: SEHNR and FQNEAQ (reference sequence). The CDR3 sequence is CASSLSGRFNEKLFF. CDR3 bases: TGTGCCAGCAGCTTGTCCGGGAGATTTAATGAAAAACTGTTTTTT.

The V and J genes are TRBV29-1 and TRBJ2-7, with TRBD2 identical over 12 bases. The CDR3 is 18 amino acids. Germline CDR1 SQVTM, CDR2 ANQGSEA. V was pared by 6 bases and J by 0 bases, with 15 bases of the junction left unmatched. The CDR3: CSVRRGRTGLAGSYEQYF. DNA of the CDR3: TGCAGCGTGCGCAGGGGACGAACGGGACTAGCGGGCTCCTACGAGCAGTACTTC.

As for this clone: The same CDR3 is also encoded by other DNA sequences in this sample. The rearrangement uses TRBV28 and TRBJ2-7, with D possibly TRBD1 on 5 matching bases. Germline values: CDR1 MDHEN, CDR2 SYDVKM. CDR3 length: 13 amino acids. Trimming pared 2 bases from V and 3 bases from J, leaving 8 bases between. Here the CDR3 DNA reads TGTGCCAGCAGTTTACAGGGTTACTACGAGCAGTACTTC. Translation: CASSLQGYYEQYF.

The V gene is TRBV28, the J gene TRBJ2-7; D remains ambiguous. The CDR3 sequence is 14 residues long. Deletions cut 1 base from V and 3 bases from J, with 10 bases between. Germline loops: CDR1 MDHEN, CDR2 SYDVKM. The chain's CDR3 is CASSLSLVGYEQYF. CDR3 coding DNA: TGTGCCAGCAGTTTATCCCTAGTAGGCTACGAGCAGTACTTC. Full variable domain (remainder filled in from reference TRBV28 and TRBJ2-7): DVKVTQSSRYLVKRTGEKVFLECVQDMDHENMFWYRQDPGLGLRLIYFSYDVKMKEKGDIPEGYSVSREKKERFSLILESASTNQTSMYLCASSLSLVGYEQYFGPGTRLTVT.

The rearrangement uses TRBV18 and TRBJ2-7, with TRBD1 as a possible D gene (6 bases). This CDR3 is built from 15 residues. The germline V and J ends were trimmed by 0 bases and 3 bases, with 12 bases remaining between them. Germline CDR1 KGHSH, CDR2 LQKENI. The CDR3 sequence is CASSPPGRGSYEQYF. CDR3 DNA sequence: TGTGCCAGCTCACCACCGGGTAGGGGGAGCTACGAGCAGTACTTC.